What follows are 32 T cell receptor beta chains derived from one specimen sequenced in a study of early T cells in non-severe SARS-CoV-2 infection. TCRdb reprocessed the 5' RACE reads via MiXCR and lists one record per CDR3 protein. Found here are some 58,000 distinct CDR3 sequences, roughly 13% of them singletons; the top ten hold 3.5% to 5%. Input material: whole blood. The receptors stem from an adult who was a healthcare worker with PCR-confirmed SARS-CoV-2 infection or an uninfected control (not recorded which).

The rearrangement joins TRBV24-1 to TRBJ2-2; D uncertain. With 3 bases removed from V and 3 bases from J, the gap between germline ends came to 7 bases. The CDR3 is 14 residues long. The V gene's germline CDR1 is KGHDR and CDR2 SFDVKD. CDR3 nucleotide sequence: TGTGCCACCAGTGATGCGACACACACCGGGGAGCTGTTTTTT. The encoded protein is CATSDATHTGELFF.

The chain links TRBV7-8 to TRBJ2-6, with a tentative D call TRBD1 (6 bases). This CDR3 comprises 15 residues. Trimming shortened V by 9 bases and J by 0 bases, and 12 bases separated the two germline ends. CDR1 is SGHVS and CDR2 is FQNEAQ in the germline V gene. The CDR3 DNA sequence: TGTGCCAGTTACCAGGGGTACTCTGGGGCCAACGTCCTGACTTTC. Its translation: CASYQGYSGANVLTF.

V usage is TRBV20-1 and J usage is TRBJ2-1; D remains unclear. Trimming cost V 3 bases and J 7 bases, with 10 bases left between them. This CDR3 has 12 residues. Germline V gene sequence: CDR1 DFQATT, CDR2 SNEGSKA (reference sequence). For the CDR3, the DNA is TGCAGTGCTAGCCAATGGGTTAATGAGCAGTTCTTC. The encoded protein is CSASQWVNEQFF.

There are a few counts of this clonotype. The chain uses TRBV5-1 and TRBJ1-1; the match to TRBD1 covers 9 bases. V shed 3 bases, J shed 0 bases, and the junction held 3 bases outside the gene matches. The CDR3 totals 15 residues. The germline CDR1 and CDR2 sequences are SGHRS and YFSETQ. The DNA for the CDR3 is TGCGCCAGCAGCTCACAGGGGGCGATGAACACTGAAGCTTTCTTT. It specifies CASSSQGAMNTEAFF.

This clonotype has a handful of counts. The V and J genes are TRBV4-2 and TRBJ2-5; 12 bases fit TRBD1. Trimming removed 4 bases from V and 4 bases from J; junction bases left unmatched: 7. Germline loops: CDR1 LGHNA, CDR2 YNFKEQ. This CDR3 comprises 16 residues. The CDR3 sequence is CASSPFGTGGLETQYF. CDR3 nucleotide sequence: TGTGCCAGCAGCCCTTTCGGGACAGGGGGCTTAGAGACCCAGTACTTC.

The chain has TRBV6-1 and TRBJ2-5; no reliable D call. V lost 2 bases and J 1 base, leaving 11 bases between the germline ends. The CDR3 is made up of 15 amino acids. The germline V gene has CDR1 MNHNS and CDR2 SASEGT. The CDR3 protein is CASSENGLGQETQYF. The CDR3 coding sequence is TGTGCCAGCAGTGAAAACGGTTTAGGCCAAGAGACCCAGTACTTC.

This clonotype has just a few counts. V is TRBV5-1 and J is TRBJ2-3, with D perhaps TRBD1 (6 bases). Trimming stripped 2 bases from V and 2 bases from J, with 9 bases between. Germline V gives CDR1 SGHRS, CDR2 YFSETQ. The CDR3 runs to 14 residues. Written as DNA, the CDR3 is TGCGCCAGCAGCTTAGGGGGTCTCACAGATACGCAGTATTTT. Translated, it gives CASSLGGLTDTQYF.

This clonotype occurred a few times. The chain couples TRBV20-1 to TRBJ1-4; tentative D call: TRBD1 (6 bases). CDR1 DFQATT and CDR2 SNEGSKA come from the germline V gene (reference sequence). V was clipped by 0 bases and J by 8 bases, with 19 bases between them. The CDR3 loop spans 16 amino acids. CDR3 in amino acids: CSARDAGQGQAEKLFF. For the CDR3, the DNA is TGCAGTGCTAGAGATGCGGGACAAGGGCAGGCCGAAAAACTGTTTTTT.

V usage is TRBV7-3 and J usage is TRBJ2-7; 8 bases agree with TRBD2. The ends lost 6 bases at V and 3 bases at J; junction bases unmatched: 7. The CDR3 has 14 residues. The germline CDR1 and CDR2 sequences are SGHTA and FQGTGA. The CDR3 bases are TGTGCCAGCAGACCCGGGGGGGCCAACTACGAGCAGTACTTC. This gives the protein CASRPGGANYEQYF.

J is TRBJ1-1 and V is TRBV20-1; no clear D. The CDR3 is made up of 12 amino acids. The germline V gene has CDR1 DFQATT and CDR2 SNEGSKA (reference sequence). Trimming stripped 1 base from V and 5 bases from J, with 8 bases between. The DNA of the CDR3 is TGCAGTGCTAGAGGCCCGTGGACTGAAGCTTTCTTT. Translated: CSARGPWTEAFF.

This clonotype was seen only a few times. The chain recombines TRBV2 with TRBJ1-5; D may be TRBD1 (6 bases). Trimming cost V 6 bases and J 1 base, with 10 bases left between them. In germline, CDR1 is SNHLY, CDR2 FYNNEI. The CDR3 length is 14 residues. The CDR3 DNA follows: TGTGCCAGCAGAGGACAGTTAAGCAATCAGCCCCAGCATTTT. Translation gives CASRGQLSNQPQHF.

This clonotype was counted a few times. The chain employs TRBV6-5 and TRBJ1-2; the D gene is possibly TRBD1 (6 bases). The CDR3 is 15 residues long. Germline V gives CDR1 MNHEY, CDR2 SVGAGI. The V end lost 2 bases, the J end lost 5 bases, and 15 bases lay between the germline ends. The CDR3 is CASSYTLDRSYGYTF. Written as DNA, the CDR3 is TGTGCCAGCAGTTACACCCTCGACAGGTCGTATGGCTACACCTTC.

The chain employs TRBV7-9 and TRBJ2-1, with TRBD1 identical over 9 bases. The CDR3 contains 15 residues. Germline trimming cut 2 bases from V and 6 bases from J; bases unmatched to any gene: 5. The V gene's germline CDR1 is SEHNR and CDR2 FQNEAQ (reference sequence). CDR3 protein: CASSLRDRVFNEQFF. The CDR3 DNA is TGTGCCAGCAGCTTACGGGACAGGGTATTCAATGAGCAGTTCTTC. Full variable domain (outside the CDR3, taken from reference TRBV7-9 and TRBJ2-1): DTGVSQNPRHKITKRGQNVTFRCDPISEHNRLYWYRQTLGQGPEFLTYFQNEAQLEKSRLLSDRFSAERPKGSFSTLEIQRTEQGDSAMYLCASSLRDRVFNEQFFGPGTRLTVL.

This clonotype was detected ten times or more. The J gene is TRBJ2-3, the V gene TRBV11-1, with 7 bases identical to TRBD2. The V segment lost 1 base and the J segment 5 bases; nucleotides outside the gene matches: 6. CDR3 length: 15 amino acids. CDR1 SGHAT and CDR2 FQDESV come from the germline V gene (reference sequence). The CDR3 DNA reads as TGTGCCAGCAGCTTAGGAACTAGCGAGAGAGATACGCAGTATTTT. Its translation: CASSLGTSERDTQYF.

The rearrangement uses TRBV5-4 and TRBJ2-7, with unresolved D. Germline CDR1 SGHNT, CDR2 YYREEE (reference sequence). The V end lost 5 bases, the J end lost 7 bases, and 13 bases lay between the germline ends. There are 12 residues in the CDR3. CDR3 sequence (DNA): TGTGCCAGCAGTTCAAGCCCGAGGGAGCAGTACTTC. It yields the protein CASSSSPREQYF.

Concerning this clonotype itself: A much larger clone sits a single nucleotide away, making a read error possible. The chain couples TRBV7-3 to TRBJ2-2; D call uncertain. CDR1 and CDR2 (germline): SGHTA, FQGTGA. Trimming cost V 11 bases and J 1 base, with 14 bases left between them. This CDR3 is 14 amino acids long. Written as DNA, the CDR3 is TGTGCCTGCACCAATTCCGTGAACACCGGGGAGCTGTTTTTT. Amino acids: CACTNSVNTGELFF.

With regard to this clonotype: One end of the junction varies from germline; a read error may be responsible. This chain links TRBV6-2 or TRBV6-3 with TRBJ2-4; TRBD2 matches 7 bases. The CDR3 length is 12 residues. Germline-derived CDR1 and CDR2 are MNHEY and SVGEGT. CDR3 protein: CVSSGDSNIQYF. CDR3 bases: TGTGTCAGCAGCGGGGATTCAAACATTCAGTACTTC.

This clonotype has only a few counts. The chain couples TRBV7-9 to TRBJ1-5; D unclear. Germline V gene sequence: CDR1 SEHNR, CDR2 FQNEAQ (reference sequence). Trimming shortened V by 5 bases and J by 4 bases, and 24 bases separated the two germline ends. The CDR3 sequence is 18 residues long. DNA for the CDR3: TGTGCCAGCAGCGGGAGAGACGACACTGGGCGGGTAAATCAGCCCCAGCATTTT. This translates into CASSGRDDTGRVNQPQHF.

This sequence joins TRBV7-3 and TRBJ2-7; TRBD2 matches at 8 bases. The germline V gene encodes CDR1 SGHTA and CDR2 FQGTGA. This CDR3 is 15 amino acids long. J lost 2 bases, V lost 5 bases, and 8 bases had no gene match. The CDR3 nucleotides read TGTGCCAGCAGCCCCTTAGCGGGGTTTGCCTACGAGCAGTACTTC. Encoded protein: CASSPLAGFAYEQYF.

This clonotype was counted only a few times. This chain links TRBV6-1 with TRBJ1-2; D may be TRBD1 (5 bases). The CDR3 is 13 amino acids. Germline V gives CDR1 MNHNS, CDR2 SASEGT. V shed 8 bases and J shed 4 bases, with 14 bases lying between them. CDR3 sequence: CASLDPDSYGYTF. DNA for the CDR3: TGTGCCAGCCTGGACCCTGACAGCTATGGCTACACCTTC.

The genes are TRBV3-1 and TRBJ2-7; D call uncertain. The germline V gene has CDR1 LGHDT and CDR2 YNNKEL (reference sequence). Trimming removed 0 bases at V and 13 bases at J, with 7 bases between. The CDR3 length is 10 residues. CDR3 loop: CASSQDGLYF. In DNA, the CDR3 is TGTGCCAGCAGCCAAGACGGGCTATACTTC.

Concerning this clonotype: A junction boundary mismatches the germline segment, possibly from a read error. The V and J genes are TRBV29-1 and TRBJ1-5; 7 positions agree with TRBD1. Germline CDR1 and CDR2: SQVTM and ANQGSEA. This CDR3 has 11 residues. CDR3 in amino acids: CSVVTGQLQHF. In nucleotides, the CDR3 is TGCAGCGTCGTAACGGGACAGCTCCAGCATTTT.

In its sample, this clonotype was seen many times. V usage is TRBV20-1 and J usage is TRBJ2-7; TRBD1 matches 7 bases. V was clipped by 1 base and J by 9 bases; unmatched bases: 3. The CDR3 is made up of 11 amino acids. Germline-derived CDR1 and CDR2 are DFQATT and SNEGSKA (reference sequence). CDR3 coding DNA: TGCAGTGCTAGAGCCCCAGGGGGGCAGTACTTC. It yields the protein CSARAPGGQYF.

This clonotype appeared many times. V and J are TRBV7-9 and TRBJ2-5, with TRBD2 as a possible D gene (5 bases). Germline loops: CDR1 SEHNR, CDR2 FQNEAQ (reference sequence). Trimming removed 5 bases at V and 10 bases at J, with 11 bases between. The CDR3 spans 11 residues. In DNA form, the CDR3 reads TGTGCCAGCAGCAGAACAGAGGGCCAGTACTTC. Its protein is CASSRTEGQYF.

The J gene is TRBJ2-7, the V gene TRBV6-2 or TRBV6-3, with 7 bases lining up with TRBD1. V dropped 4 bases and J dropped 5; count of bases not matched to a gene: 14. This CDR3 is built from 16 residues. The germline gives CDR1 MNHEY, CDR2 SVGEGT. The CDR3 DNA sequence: TGTGCCAGCAGTTCGTTCTCGGAGACAGGGAAGGACGAGCAGTACTTC. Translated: CASSSFSETGKDEQYF.

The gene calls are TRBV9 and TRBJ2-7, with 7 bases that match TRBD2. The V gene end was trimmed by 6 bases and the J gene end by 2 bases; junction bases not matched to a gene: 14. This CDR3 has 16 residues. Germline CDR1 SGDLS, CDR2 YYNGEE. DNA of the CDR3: TGTGCCAGCACCCCCAGCGGGGCGGTCGACACCTACGAGCAGTACTTC. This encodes CASTPSGAVDTYEQYF. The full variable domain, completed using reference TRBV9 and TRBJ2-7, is DSGVTQTPKHLITATGQRVTLRCSPRSGDLSVYWYQQSLDQGLQFLIQYYNGEERAKGNILERFSAQQFPDLHSELNLSSLELGDSALYFCASTPSGAVDTYEQYFGPGTRLTVT.

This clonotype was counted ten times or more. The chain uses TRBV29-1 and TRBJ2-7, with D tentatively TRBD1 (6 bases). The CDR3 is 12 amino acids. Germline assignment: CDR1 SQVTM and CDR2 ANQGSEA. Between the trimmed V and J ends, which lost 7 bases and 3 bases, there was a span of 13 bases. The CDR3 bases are TGCAGCGGCATCAGGGACAACTACGAGCAGTACTTC. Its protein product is CSGIRDNYEQYF.

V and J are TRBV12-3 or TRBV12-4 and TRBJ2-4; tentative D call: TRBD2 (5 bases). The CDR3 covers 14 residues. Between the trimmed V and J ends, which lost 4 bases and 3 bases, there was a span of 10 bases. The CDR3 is CASSSGFGKNIQYF. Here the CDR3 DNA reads TGTGCCAGCAGTTCGGGGTTTGGCAAAAACATTCAGTACTTC.

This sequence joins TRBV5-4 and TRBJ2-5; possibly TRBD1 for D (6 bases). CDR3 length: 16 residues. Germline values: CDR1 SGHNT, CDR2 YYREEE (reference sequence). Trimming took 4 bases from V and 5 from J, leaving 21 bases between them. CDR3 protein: CASSPPNVGAAETQYF. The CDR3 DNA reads TGTGCCAGCAGCCCCCCTAACGTGGGGGCCGCCGAGACCCAGTACTTC.

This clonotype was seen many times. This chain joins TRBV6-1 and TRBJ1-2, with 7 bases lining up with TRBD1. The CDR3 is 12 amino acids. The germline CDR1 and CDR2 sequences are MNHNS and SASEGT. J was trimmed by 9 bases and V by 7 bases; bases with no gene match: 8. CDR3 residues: CASTETGSSYTF. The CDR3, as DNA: TGTGCCAGCACCGAGACAGGGTCAAGCTACACCTTC.

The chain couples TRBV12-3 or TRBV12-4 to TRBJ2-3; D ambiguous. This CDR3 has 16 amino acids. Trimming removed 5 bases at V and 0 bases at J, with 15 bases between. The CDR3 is CASSAPEDSSTDTQYF. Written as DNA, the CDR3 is TGTGCCAGCAGTGCACCTGAAGACTCTAGCACAGATACGCAGTATTTT.

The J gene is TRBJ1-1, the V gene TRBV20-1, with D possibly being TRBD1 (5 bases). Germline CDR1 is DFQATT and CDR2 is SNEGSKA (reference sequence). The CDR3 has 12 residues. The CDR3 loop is CSAGTATTEAFF. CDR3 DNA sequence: TGCAGCGCCGGGACCGCCACTACTGAAGCTTTCTTT.